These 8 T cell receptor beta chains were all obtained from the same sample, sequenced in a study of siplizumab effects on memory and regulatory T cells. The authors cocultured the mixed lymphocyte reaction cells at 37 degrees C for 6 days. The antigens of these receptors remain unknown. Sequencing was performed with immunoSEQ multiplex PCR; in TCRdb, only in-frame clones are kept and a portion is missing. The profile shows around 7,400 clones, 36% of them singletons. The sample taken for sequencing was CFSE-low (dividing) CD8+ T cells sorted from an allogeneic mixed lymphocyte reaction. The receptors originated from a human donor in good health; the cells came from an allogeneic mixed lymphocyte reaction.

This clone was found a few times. CDR3 amino acids: CASSPTDVDATDTQYF. In nucleotides, the CDR3 is TGTGCCAGCTCACCTACTGATGTGGATGCGACAGATACGCAGTATTTT. V and J are TRBV18 and TRBJ2-3, with D hard to call. Germline values: CDR1 KGHSH, CDR2 LQKENI. Trimming stripped 3 bases from V and 3 bases from J, with 16 bases between. The CDR3 runs 16 residues.

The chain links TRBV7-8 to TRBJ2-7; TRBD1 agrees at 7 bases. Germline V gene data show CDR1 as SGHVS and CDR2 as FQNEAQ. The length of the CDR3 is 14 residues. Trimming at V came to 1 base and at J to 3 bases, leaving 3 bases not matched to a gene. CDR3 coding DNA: TGTGCCAGCAGCTTAGGTGCAGGGGGCTACGAGCAGTACTTC. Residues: CASSLGAGGYEQYF.

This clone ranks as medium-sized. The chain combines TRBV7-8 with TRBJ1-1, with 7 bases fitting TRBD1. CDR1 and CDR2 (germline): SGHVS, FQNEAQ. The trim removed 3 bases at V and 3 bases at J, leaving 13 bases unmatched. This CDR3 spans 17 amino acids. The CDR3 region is CASSLARTGLGYTEAFF. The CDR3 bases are TGTGCCAGCAGCTTGGCGAGGACAGGTCTGGGGTACACTGAAGCTTTCTTT. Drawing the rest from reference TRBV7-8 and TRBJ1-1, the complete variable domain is GAGVSQSPRYKVAKRGQDVALRCDPISGHVSLFWYQQALGQGPEFLTYFQNEAQLDKSGLPSDRFFAERPEGSVSTLKIQRTQQEDSAVYLCASSLARTGLGYTEAFFGQGTRLTVV.

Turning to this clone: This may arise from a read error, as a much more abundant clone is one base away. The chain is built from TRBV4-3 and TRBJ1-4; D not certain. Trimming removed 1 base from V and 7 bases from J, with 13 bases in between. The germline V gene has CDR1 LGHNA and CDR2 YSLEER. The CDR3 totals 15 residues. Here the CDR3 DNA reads TGCGCCAGCAGCCAAGGTAGAGTTCGACCTGAAAAACTGTTTTTT. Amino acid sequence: CASSQGRVRPEKLFF.

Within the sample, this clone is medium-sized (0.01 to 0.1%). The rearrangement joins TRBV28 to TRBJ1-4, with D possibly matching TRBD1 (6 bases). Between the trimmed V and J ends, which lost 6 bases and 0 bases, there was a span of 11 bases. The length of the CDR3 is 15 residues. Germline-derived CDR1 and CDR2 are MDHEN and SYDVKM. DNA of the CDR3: TGTGCCAGCAGGACCCGGACAGCAACTAATGAAAAACTGTTTTTT. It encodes CASRTRTATNEKLFF.

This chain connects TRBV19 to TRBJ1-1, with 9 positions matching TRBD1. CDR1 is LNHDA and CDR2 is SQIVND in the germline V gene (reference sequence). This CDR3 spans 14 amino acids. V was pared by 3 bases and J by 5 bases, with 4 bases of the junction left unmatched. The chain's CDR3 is CASSMGTGLTEAFF. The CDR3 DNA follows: TGTGCCAGTAGTATGGGGACAGGGTTAACTGAAGCTTTCTTT. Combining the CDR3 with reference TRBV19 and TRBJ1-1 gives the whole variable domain DGGITQSPKYLFRKEGQNVTLSCEQNLNHDAMYWYRQDPGQGLRLIYYSQIVNDFQKGDIAEGYSVSREKKESFPLTVTSAQKNPTAFYLCASSMGTGLTEAFFGQGTRLTVV.

The CDR3 DNA reads as TGTGCCTGGAGAGTGTATGGGGGAGAATACAATGAGCAGTTCTTC. Translated: CAWRVYGGEYNEQFF. This chain uses TRBV30 with TRBJ2-1; TRBD1 or TRBD2 may be the D gene (5 bases each). The V end lost 3 bases, the J end lost 4 bases, and 16 bases lay between the germline ends. The length of the CDR3 is 15 residues. Germline V gives CDR1 GTSNPN, CDR2 SVGIG (reference sequence).

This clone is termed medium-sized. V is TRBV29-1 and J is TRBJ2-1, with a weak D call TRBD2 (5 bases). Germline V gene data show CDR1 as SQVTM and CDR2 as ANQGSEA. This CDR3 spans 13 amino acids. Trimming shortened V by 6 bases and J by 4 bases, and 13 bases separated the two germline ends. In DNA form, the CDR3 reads TGCAGCGTCCGCGGAGGCACGTACAATGAGCAGTTCTTC. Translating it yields CSVRGGTYNEQFF.